A single sample gave rise to the 17 T cell receptor beta chains below, sequenced in a study of cytomegalovirus exposure and HLA in healthy donors. The PCR used 60 Vbeta and 13 Jbeta primers. Produced via immunoSEQ multiplex PCR; TCRdb's table is partial and in-frame only. The data hold some 160,000 clones, with over 80% observed a single time. Sequencing was performed on PBMCs. The source is a male donor in good health and CMV-seronegative.

The chain uses TRBV30 and TRBJ1-1; weak D call: TRBD1 (5 bases). V lost 3 bases and J lost 0, with 14 bases in between. CDR3 size: 15 residues. The germline gives CDR1 GTSNPN, CDR2 SVGIG (reference sequence). CDR3 residues: CAWRGWEGMNTEAFF. In DNA, the CDR3 is TGTGCCTGGAGAGGATGGGAGGGGATGAACACTGAAGCTTTCTTT. The variable domain in full, completed from reference TRBV30 and TRBJ1-1, reads SQTIHQWPATLVQPVGSPLSLECTVEGTSNPNLYWYRQAAGRGLQLLFYSVGIGQISSEVPQNLSASRPQDRQFILSSKKLLLSDSGFYLCAWRGWEGMNTEAFFGQGTRLTVV.

The chain couples TRBV7-9 to TRBJ2-7; perhaps TRBD1 as D (5 bases). CDR1 SEHNR and CDR2 FQNEAQ come from the germline V gene (reference sequence). This CDR3 region has 15 residues. Trimming removed 5 bases from V and 7 bases from J, with 21 bases in between. The CDR3 coding sequence is TGTGCCAGCAGCCATCTTCGTCAGGGTGTCCGGGAGCAGTACTTC. Protein: CASSHLRQGVREQYF.

J is TRBJ2-5 and V is TRBV28, with 14 nucleotides matching TRBD2. The CDR3 runs to 16 residues. CDR1 MDHEN and CDR2 SYDVKM come from the germline V gene. V was pared by 6 bases and J by 1 base, with 4 bases of the junction left unmatched. The CDR3, as DNA: TGTGCCAGCAGGCAGGGACTAGCGGGGGCCCAAGAGACCCAGTACTTC. Its translation is CASRQGLAGAQETQYF.

CDR3 sequence: CASSLARGSEQYF. Written as DNA, the CDR3 is TGTGCCAGCAGCTTAGCGCGGGGATCCGAGCAGTACTTC. The V call is TRBV7-6, the J call TRBJ2-7; the D gene is possibly TRBD2 (6 bases). Trimming left V 0 bases short and J 6 bases short, with 9 bases between. Germline V gene lookup returns CDR1 SGHVS and CDR2 FNYEAQ. The CDR3 totals 13 residues.

The V and J genes are TRBV6-5 and TRBJ1-5; TRBD1 matches 7 bases. This CDR3 has 15 residues. The V segment lost 0 bases and the J segment 5 bases; nucleotides outside the gene matches: 4. Germline V gives CDR1 MNHEY, CDR2 SVGAGI. CDR3: CASSYSTGVDQPQHF. Written as DNA, the CDR3 is TGTGCCAGCAGTTACTCAACAGGGGTTGATCAGCCCCAGCATTTT.

The chain recombines TRBV2 with TRBJ2-2; TRBD2 aligns across 8 bases. J lost 0 bases, V lost 7 bases, and 10 bases had no gene match. The CDR3 loop spans 17 amino acids. The germline V gene has CDR1 SNHLY and CDR2 FYNNEI. The CDR3 protein is CASTFYGGVSNTGELFF. The CDR3 nucleotides are TGTGCCAGCACTTTCTACGGGGGGGTATCGAACACCGGGGAGCTGTTTTTT.

The rearrangement uses TRBV5-1 and TRBJ1-3, with TRBD1 identical over 8 bases. V trimming: 2 bases; J trimming: 2 bases; junction bases outside the gene matches: 6. Germline CDR1 is SGHRS and CDR2 is YFSETQ. The CDR3 loop spans 16 amino acids. The CDR3 here is CASSFFDRGPGNTIYF. The DNA for the CDR3 is TGCGCCAGCAGCTTCTTCGACAGGGGACCTGGAAACACCATATATTTT.

This clone came up a few times. The chain has TRBV5-4 and TRBJ1-4; D is perhaps TRBD1 (6 bases). Germline loops: CDR1 SGHNT, CDR2 YYREEE (reference sequence). Trimming removed 1 base from V and 3 bases from J, with 13 bases in between. The CDR3 length is 16 residues. The CDR3 protein is CASSLSGGRANEKLFF. The CDR3 nucleotides are TGTGCCAGCAGCTTGTCCGGGGGGCGGGCTAATGAAAAACTGTTTTTT.

The V and J genes are TRBV6-1 and TRBJ1-2, with TRBD1 matching over 9 bases. CDR3 length: 14 amino acids. V was pared by 6 bases and J by 4 bases, with 6 bases of the junction left unmatched. Germline V gene lookup returns CDR1 MNHNS and CDR2 SASEGT. This CDR3 reads CASRPTGGGYGYTF. CDR3 bases: TGTGCCAGCAGACCTACAGGGGGCGGCTATGGCTACACCTTC.

V usage is TRBV11-3 and J usage is TRBJ2-2, with D possibly being TRBD1 (5 bases). This CDR3 region has 14 residues. The V and J ends lost 0 bases and 8 bases respectively, with 10 bases between them. The germline V gene has CDR1 SGHNT and CDR2 YENEEA. The CDR3, as DNA: TGTGCCAGCAGCTTAGATTCCAGGGCAGGGGAGCTGTTTTTT. Translated, it gives CASSLDSRAGELFF.

This sequence joins TRBV29-1 and TRBJ1-2, with 9 bases identical to TRBD1. CDR1 SQVTM and CDR2 ANQGSEA come from the germline V gene. CDR3 length: 14 amino acids. Unmatched junction bases numbered 7, after V lost 4 bases and J lost 4 bases. Here the CDR3 DNA reads TGCAGCGTTGTGGGACAGGGTAGTGGCTATGGCTACACCTTC. Its translation is CSVVGQGSGYGYTF.

This chain joins TRBV10-3 and TRBJ2-3, with a possible D match to TRBD1 (5 bases). V lost 6 bases and J lost 1, with 11 bases in between. Per the germline V gene, CDR1 is ENHRY and CDR2 is SYGVKD. The CDR3 is 14 residues long. CDR3 protein: CAIRLQGGTDTQYF. For the CDR3, the DNA is TGTGCCATCAGGCTCCAGGGCGGCACAGATACGCAGTATTTT.

The chain combines TRBV5-1 with TRBJ1-1; perhaps TRBD1 as D (5 bases). V gave up 6 bases and J gave up 4 bases, with 16 bases separating them. CDR1 is SGHRS and CDR2 is YFSETQ in the germline V gene. The CDR3 is 14 residues long. CDR3 nucleotide sequence: TGCGCCAGCACCTCGGTGGGGGGGTTCACTGAAGCTTTCTTT. The encoded protein is CASTSVGGFTEAFF.

The chain links TRBV7-2 to TRBJ1-3; the match to TRBD1 covers 7 bases. The CDR3 sequence is 14 residues long. V trimming: 6 bases; J trimming: 0 bases; junction bases outside the gene matches: 2. CDR1 is SGHTA, CDR2 FQGNSA, per germline. The CDR3 bases are TGTGCCAGCAGGGGACAGAGCTCTGGAAACACCATATATTTT. Its protein is CASRGQSSGNTIYF.

The rearrangement joins TRBV7-9 to TRBJ2-3, with TRBD2 as a possible D gene (6 bases). Germline V gives CDR1 SEHNR, CDR2 FQNEAQ (reference sequence). CDR3 length equals 13 residues. Between the trimmed V and J ends, which lost 3 bases and 4 bases, there was a span of 8 bases. Written as DNA, the CDR3 is TGTGCCAGCAGCTTGGAGGGGTCAGATACGCAGTATTTT. The encoded protein is CASSLEGSDTQYF.

The CDR3 sequence: CASSLVSVSGNTIYF. Here the CDR3 DNA reads TGTGCCAGCAGCTTAGTATCGGTCTCTGGAAACACCATATATTTT. The chain couples TRBV11-2 to TRBJ1-3; D remains unclear. This CDR3 region has 15 residues. V was shortened by 1 base and J by 0 bases, with 7 bases between the two germline ends. Germline V lookup: CDR1 SGHAT, CDR2 FQNNGV.

The CDR3 DNA sequence: TGTGCCATCAGTGGGCCGAACAGGGGGAACACTGAAGCTTTCTTT. It specifies CAISGPNRGNTEAFF. The J gene is TRBJ1-1, the V gene TRBV10-3, with TRBD1 matching 7 bases. The germline gives CDR1 ENHRY, CDR2 SYGVKD. J lost 1 base, V lost 4 bases, and 6 bases had no gene match. This CDR3 comprises 15 residues.